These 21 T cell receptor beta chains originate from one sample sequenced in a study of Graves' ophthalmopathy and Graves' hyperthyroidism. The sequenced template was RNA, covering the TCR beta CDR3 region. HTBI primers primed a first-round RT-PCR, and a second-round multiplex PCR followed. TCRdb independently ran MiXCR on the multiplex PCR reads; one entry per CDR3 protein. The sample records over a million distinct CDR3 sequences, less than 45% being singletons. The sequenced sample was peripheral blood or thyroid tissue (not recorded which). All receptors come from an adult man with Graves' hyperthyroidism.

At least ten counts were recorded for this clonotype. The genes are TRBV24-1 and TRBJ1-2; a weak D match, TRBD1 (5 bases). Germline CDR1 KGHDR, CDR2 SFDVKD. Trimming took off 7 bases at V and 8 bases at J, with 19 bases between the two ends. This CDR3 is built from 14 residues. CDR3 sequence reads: CATRSTSGERGYTF. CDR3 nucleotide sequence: TGTGCCACCAGGTCTACGTCGGGGGAAAGGGGCTACACCTTC.

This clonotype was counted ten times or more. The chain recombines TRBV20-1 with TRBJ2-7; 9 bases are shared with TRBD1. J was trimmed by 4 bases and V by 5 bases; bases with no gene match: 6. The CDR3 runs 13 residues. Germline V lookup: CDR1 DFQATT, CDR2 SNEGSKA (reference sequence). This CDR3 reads CSAAPGQGYEQYF. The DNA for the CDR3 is TGCAGTGCTGCACCGGGACAGGGATACGAGCAGTACTTC.

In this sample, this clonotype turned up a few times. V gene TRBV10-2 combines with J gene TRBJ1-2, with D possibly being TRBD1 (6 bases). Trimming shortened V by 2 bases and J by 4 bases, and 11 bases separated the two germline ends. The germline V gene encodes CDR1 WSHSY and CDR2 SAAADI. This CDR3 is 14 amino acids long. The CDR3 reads CASSEPDSVYGYTF. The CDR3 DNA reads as TGCGCCAGCAGTGAGCCGGACAGCGTCTATGGCTACACCTTC.

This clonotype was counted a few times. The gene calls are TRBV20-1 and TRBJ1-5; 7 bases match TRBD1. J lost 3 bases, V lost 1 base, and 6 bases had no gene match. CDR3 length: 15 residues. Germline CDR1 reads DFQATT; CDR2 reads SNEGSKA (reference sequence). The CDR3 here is CSARVHRGSNQPQHF. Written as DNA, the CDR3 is TGCAGTGCTAGAGTTCACAGGGGTTCCAATCAGCCCCAGCATTTT.

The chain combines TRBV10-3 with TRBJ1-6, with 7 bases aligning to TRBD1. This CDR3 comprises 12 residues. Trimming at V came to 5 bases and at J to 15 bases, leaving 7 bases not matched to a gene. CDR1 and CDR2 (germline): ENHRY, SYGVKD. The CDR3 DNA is TGTGCCATCAGTCCTGACAGGGCGGACCTCCACTTT. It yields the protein CAISPDRADLHF.

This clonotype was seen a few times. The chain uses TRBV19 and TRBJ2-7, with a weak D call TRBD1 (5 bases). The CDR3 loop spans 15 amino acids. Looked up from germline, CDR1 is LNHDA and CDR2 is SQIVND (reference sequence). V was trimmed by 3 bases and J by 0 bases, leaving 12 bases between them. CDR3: CASSISQGGSYEQYF. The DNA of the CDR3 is TGTGCCAGTAGTATCTCCCAGGGTGGCTCCTACGAGCAGTACTTC.

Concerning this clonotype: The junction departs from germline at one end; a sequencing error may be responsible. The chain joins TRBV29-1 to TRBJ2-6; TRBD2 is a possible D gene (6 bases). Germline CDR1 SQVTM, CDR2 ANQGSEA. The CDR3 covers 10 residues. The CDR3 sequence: CSVVLGTEAF. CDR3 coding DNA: TGCAGCGTTGTATTGGGGACTGAAGCTTTC.

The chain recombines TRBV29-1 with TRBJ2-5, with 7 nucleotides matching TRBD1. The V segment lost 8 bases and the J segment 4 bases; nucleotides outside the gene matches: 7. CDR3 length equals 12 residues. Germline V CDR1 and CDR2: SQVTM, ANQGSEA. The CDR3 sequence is CSYDRVGETQYF. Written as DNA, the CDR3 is TGCAGCTACGACAGGGTGGGAGAGACCCAGTACTTC.

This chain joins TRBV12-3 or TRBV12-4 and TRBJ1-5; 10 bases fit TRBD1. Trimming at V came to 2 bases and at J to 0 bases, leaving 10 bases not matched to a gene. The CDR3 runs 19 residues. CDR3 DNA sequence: TGTGCCAGCAGTTTAATCTCCGGGACAGGGGAAAATAGCAATCAGCCCCAGCATTTT. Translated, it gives CASSLISGTGENSNQPQHF.

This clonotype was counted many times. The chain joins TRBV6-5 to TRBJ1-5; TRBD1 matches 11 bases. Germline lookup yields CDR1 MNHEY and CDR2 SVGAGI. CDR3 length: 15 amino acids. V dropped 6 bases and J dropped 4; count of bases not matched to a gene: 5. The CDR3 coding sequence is TGTGCCAGCAGAACCGGGACAGGGGGAAATCAGCCCCAGCATTTT. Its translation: CASRTGTGGNQPQHF.

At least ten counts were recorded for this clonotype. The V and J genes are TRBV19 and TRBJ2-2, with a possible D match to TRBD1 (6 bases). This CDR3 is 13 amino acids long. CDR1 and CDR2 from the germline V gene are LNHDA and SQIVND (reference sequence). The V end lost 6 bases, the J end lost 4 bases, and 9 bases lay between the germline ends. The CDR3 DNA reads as TGTGCCAGTAGACTCAGGGGCACCGGGGAGCTGTTTTTT. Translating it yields CASRLRGTGELFF. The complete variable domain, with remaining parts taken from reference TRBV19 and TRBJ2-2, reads DGGITQSPKYLFRKEGQNVTLSCEQNLNHDAMYWYRQDPGQGLRLIYYSQIVNDFQKGDIAEGYSVSREKKESFPLTVTSAQKNPTAFYLCASRLRGTGELFFGEGSRLTVL.

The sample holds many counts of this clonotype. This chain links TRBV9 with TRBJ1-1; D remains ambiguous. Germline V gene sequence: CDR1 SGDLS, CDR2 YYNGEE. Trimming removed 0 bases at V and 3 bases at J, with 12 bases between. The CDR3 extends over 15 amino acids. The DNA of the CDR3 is TGTGCCAGCAGCGTAGAGCTGGATGGGGACACTGAAGCTTTCTTT. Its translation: CASSVELDGDTEAFF.

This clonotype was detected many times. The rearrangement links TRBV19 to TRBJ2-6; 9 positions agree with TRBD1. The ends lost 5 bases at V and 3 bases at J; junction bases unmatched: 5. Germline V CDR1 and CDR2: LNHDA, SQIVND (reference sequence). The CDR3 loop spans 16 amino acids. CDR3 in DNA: TGTGCCAGTAGTCTTACAGGGGGCCGTGGGGCCAACGTCCTGACTTTC. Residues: CASSLTGGRGANVLTF.

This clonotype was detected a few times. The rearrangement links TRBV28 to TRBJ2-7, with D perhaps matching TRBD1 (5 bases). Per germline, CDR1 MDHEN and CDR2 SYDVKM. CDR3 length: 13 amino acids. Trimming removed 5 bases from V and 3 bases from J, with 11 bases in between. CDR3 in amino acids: CASSPSDIYEQYF. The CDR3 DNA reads TGTGCCAGCAGTCCCTCGGACATCTACGAGCAGTACTTC.

This CDR3 reads CASSTRGQGQEQYF. The DNA for the CDR3 is TGTGCCAGCAGTACCCGAGGACAGGGACAGGAGCAGTACTTC. V usage is TRBV7-3 and J usage is TRBJ2-7; TRBD1 matches 8 bases. The CDR3 covers 14 residues. Germline V lookup: CDR1 SGHTA, CDR2 FQGTGA. Germline trimming cut 6 bases from V and 7 bases from J; bases unmatched to any gene: 11. The entire variable domain, with the rest obtained from reference TRBV7-3 and TRBJ2-7, is as follows: GAGVSQTPSNKVTEKGKYVELRCDPISGHTALYWYRQSLGQGPEFLIYFQGTGAADDSGLPNDRFFAVRPEGSVSTLKIQRTERGDSAVYLCASSTRGQGQEQYFGPGTRLTVT.

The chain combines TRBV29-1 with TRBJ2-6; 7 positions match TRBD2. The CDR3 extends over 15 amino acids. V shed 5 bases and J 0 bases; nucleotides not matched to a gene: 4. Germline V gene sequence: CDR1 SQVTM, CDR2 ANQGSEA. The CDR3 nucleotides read TGCAGCGTTAGGGACTACACCTCTGGGGCCAACGTCCTGACTTTC. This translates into CSVRDYTSGANVLTF.

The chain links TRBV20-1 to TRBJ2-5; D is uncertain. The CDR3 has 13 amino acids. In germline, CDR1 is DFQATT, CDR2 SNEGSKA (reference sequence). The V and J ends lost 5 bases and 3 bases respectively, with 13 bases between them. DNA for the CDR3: TGCAGTGCTCGTTGGACGGCTAAAGAGACCCAGTACTTC. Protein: CSARWTAKETQYF.

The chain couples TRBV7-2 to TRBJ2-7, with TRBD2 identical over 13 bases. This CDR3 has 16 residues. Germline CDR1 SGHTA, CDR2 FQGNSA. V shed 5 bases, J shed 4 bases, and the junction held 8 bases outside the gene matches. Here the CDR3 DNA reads TGTGCCAGCAGCGTCGGGACTAGCGGGATAGGGTACGAGCAGTACTTC. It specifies CASSVGTSGIGYEQYF.

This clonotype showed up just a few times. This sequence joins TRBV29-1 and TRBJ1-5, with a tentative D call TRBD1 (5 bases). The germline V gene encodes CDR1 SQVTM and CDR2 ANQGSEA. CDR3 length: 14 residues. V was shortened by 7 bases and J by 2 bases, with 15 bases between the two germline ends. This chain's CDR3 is CSAAGGEGNQPQHF. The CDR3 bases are TGCAGCGCCGCGGGGGGGGAAGGCAATCAGCCCCAGCATTTT.

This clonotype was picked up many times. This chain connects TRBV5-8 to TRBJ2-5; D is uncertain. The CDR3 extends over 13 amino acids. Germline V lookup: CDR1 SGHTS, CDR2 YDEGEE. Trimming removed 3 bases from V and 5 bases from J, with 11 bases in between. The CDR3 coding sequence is TGTGCCAGCAGCTCCGAACCCCAGGAGACCCAGTACTTC. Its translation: CASSSEPQETQYF.

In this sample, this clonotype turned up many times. The CDR3 sequence: CASSYPRDRDTPQHF. For the CDR3, the DNA is TGTGCCAGCAGTTACCCACGGGACAGAGACACACCCCAGCATTTT. The chain uses TRBV6-6 and TRBJ1-5; 7 nucleotides line up with TRBD1. The CDR3 loop spans 15 amino acids. Germline CDR1 reads MNHNY; CDR2 reads SVGAGI (reference sequence). The J segment lost 10 bases and the V segment lost 2 bases, leaving 11 bases of the junction unmatched.